Reported below is one T cell receptor beta chain. This may come from a read error, since a much larger clone is one base off. The data stem from a study of molecular identifiers for immune sequencing clone quantification. In germline, CDR1 is MGHRA, CDR2 YSYEKL. The CDR3 contains 12 residues. With listed TCR primers and previously described methods, bulk TCR libraries were prepared. TCRdb itself ran the PCR reads through MiXCR, one entry per CDR3 protein. The table lists tens of thousands of distinct CDR3 sequences, about a sixth of them singletons. Sequencing input: naive CD8+ T cells from blood, with Jurkat cell RNA spiked in. Subset denoted: FACS-sorted CD8+CD4-CCR7+CD45RA+ naive T cells. The origin of this receptor is a human donor in good health. Some libraries in this study had Jurkat cell RNA spiked in. The V and J genes are TRBV4-1 and TRBJ1-1; D is unclear. CDR3 sequence reads: CASSHPLSEALF. Written as DNA, the CDR3 is TGCGCCAGCAGCCATCCGCTTTCTGAAGCTCTCTTT.